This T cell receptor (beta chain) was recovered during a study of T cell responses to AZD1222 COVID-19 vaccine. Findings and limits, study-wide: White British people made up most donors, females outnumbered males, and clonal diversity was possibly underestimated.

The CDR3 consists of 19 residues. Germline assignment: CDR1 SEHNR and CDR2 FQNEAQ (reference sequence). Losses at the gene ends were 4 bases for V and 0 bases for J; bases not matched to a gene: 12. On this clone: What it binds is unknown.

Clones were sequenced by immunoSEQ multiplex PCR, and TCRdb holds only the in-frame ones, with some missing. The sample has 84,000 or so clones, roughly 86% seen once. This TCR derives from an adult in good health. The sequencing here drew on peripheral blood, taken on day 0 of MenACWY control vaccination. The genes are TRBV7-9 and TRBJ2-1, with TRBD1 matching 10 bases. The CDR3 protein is CASSSTTGGLALSYNEQFF. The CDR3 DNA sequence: TGTGCCAGCAGCTCTACGACAGGGGGCCTAGCCCTCTCCTACAATGAGCAGTTCTTC.